This T cell receptor beta chain was sequenced during a study of cytomegalovirus exposure and HLA in healthy donors. The study's findings and limits: The authors enumerated over 150 TCR beta chains as linked to cytomegalovirus.

After removal of 7 bases from V and 3 bases from J, the junction contained 5 bases not matched to a gene. Germline-derived CDR1 and CDR2 are MDHEN and SYDVKM. The CDR3 has 15 residues. Researchers ran the PCR with 60 Vbeta and 13 Jbeta primers. Assay: immunoSEQ multiplex PCR; the TCRdb copy retains only in-frame clones and omits some. The profile shows under 200,000 clones, around 75% of them singletons. A word on this clone: The antigen is unknown.

This chain joins TRBV28 and TRBJ2-5; 13 positions agree with TRBD2. The sequence derives from a man between 18 and 29 years old in good health and CMV-seronegative. Sequencing was performed on PBMCs. The CDR3 protein is CASTRTSGRKETQYF. The CDR3, as DNA: TGTGCCAGCACTCGGACTAGCGGGAGAAAAGAGACCCAGTACTTC.